This record looks at one TCR beta chain sequence and its context. The antigen is not known. The data derive from a study of identifying expanded T cells in peripheral blood. Study-wide results and limits: Across healthy donors, higher total template counts meant significantly greater roughly two-week count variance.

This CDR3 is 15 amino acids long. Germline assignment: CDR1 LGHNA and CDR2 YSLEER. The V end was cut by 1 base, the J end by 1 base, with 10 bases between. Sequencing used immunoSEQ multiplex PCR; TCRdb keeps in-frame clones, though not all of them. The repertoire has some 90,000 clones, around 86% of them found once; the top ten carry around 6%. The chain combines TRBV4-3 with TRBJ1-1, with no clear D. This receptor was identified in a person aged 18-70 years in good health. The sample comprised blood. The CDR3 loop is CASSQVARRNTEAFF. Here the CDR3 DNA reads TGCGCCAGCAGCCAAGTAGCACGGAGGAACACTGAAGCTTTCTTT.